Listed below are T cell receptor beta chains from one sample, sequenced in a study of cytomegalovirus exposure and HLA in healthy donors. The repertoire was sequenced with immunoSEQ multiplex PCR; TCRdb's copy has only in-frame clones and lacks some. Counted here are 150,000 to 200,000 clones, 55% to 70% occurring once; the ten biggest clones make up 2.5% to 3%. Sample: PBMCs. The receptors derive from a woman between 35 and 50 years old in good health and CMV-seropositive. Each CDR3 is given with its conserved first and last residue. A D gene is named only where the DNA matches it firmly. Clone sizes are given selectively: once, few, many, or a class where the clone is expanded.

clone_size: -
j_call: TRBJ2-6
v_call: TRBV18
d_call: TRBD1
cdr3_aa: CASSPQGQGNPGANVLTF
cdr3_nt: TGTGCCAGCTCACCACAGGGACAGGGGAACCCTGGGGCCAACGTCCTGACTTTC

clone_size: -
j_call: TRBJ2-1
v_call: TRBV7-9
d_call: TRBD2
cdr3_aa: CASSLGTRRDGNEQFF
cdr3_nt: TGTGCCAGCAGCTTAGGGACTAGGAGGGATGGCAATGAGCAGTTCTTC

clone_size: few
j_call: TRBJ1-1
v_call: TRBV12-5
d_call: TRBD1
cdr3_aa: CASGPPDRPNTEAFF
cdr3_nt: TGTGCTAGTGGTCCCCCGGACAGGCCGAACACTGAAGCTTTCTTT

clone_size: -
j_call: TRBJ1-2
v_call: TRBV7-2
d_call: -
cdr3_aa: CASSLVARRAGDGYTF
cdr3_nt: TGTGCCAGCAGCTTAGTGGCTCGCAGGGCCGGTGATGGCTACACCTTC

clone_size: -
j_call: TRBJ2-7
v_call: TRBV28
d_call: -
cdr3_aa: CASSLSPLRAPRGEQYF
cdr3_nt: TGTGCCAGCAGTTTATCCCCCCTGCGGGCCCCACGGGGAGAGCAGTACTTC

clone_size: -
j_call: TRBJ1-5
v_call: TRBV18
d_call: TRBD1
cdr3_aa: CASSTGTGTSQPQNF
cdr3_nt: TGTGCCAGCTCAACCGGGACAGGGACAAGCCAGCCCCAGAATTTT

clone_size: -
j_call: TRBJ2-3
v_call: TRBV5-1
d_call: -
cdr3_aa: CASSLQASGTDTQYF
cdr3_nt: TGCGCCAGCAGCTTGCAAGCTAGCGGCACAGATACGCAGTATTTT

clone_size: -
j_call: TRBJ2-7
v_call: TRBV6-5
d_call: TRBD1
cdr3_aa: CASKETGGYEQYF
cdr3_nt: TGTGCCAGCAAGGAGACAGGGGGCTACGAGCAGTACTTC

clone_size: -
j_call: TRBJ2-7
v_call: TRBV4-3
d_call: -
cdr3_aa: CASSQDYRETHEQYF
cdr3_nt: TGCGCCAGCAGCCAAGATTACCGGGAGACCCACGAGCAGTACTTC

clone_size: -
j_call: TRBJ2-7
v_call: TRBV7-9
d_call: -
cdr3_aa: CASSRWGDEQYF
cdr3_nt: TGTGCCAGCAGCCGATGGGGGGACGAGCAGTACTTC

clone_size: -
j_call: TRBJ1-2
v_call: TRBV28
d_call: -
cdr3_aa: CASSLTRPNYGYTF
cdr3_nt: TGTGCCAGCAGTTTGACTCGGCCTAACTATGGCTACACCTTC

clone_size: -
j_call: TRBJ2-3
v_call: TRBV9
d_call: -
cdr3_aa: CATNPSVPPDTQYF
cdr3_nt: TGTGCCACCAACCCCAGCGTCCCCCCAGATACGCAGTATTTT

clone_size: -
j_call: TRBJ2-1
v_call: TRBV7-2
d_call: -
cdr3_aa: CASSITREDNEQFF
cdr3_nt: TGTGCCAGCAGCATAACCCGGGAAGACAATGAGCAGTTCTTC

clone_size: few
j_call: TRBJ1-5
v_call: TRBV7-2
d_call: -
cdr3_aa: CASSFDRSYQPQHF
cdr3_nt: TGTGCCAGCAGCTTTGACAGGTCCTATCAGCCCCAGCATTTT

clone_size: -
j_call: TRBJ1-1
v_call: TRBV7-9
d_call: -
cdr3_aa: CASSFGDSNTEAFF
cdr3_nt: TGTGCCAGCAGCTTCGGGGACTCGAACACTGAAGCTTTCTTT

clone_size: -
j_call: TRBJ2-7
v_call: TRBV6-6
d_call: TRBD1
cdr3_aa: CASSPDRGRGEQYF
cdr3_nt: TGTGCCAGCAGCCCGGACAGGGGTCGGGGCGAGCAGTACTTC